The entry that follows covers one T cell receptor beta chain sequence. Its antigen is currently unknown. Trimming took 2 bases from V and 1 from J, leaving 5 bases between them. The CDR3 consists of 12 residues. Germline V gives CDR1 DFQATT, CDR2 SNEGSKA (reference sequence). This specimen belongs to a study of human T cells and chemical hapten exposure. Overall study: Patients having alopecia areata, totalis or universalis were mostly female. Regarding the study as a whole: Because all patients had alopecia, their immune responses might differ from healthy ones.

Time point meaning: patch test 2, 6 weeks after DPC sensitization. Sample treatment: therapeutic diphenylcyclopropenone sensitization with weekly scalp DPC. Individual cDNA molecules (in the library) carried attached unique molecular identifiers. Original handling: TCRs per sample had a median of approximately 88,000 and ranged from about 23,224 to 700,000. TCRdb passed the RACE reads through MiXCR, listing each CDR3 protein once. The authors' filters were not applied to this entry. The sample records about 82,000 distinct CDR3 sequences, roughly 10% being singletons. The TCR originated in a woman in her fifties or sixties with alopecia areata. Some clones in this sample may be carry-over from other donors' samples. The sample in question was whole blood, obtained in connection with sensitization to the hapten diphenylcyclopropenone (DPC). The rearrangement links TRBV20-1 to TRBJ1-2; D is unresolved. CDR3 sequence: CSARYVNYGYTF. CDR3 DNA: TGCAGTGCTAGATACGTTAACTATGGCTACACCTTC.